Included here is one T cell receptor (beta chain) sequence, with context. Its binding antigen is unknown. No qualities accompany the bases; no much larger clone lies one base away. The data were taken from a study of PD-L1 blockade in urothelial cancer (dated by TCRdb to about 2017). About the study as a whole: Therapy was started around 2014 for all patients, and atezolizumab 1,200 mg was administered intravenously every 3 weeks. Blood samples were analyzed at two time points: 3 weeks after treatment start (second dose) and 6 weeks after treatment start. An ECOG performance status of 0 or 1 was recorded for the patients, and 0 to 3 prior chemotherapy regimens had been received by the patients. Some 30 patients had pretreatment blood TCR-seq, some 24 had at least one posttreatment blood collection, and some 24 had tumor TCR-seq. The study was an exploratory multi-omic analysis of somatic, immune and clinical correlates of response to PD-L1 blockade with atezolizumab in urothelial cancer. About 90% of the roughly 29 patients were males with bladder-origin urothelial cancer, and 18 of 29 reported a prior smoking history. Whole exome sequencing and RNA sequencing of pretreatment tumors were performed alongside TCR sequencing in the same patients. Pretreatment tumor samples, along with matched peripheral blood collected serially before and after atezolizumab treatment, underwent TCR sequencing. Progression-free survival longer than 6 months counted as durable clinical benefit, and TCR features were additionally tested against both progression-free and overall survival. Blood samples yielded a median of roughly 150,000 T cells and around 80,000 unique TCRs, with median clonality approximately 0.08. Durable clinical benefit was achieved by nine patients and was not achieved by 20 patients. Overall results and qualifications from the work: A pretreatment peripheral blood TCR clonality below the median was linked to improved progression-free and overall survival. Because of the small sample size (n ≈ 27) and the many exploratory analyses performed, the results are intended to be regarded as hypothesis-generating. Patients with durable benefit showed greater expansion of tumor-associated TCR clones in peripheral blood 3 weeks after starting treatment (n ≈ 21, p = 0.022).

Synthetic TCR analog templates were spiked into each PCR to estimate absolute template abundance from read counts. The immunoSEQ assay was used to amplify TCRbeta CDR3 regions from genomic DNA with bias-controlled V and J gene primers. Sequencing of rearranged TCRbeta segments was performed at approximately 20X coverage. Concerning the study's data processing: Sequencing errors were corrected by clustering and CDR3s were annotated against IMGT to assign V, D and J genes. Downstream analyses used only productive TCRbeta rearrangements and left out out-of-frame or stop-codon sequences. Clonality was calculated as one minus the Shannon entropy normalized by the log of the number of unique productive sequences. Fisher's exact test with Benjamini-Hochberg correction, using a cutoff of adjusted p below 0.01, was how clones that differed between time points or between blood and tumor were identified. TCRdb stores this immuneACCESS table with in-frame sequences only. Part of the clones is absent; in the studies checked, under half of the shortfall reflects unresolved V genes, and no reason is known for the rest. That table supplies the V and J calls and clone size; D and trimming were determined from the DNA. For this sample the table gives roughly 120,000 clones, of which around 89% were detected only once. Around 1.7% of the sample is taken by the ten largest.

V and J are truncated by 10 bases and 4 bases respectively, leaving an intervening sequence of 13 bases. The germline V gene encodes CDR1 ENHRY and CDR2 SYGVKD. From the cysteine through the phenylalanine, the CDR3 covers 12 amino acids. Only the CDR3 DNA is retained, 36 bases long and in frame from the first base. The time point label, as the study defines it: peripheral blood 6 weeks after treatment start. The cohort comprised fewer than 35 patients with locally advanced or metastatic urothelial carcinoma treated at Memorial Sloan Kettering on a trial protocol. Peripheral blood mononuclear cells were collected pretreatment and during treatment, with between 1 and 8 total time points obtained per patient. The Qiagen DNeasy Blood extraction kit was used to purify genomic DNA from total PBMCs and from tumor samples. PBMCs were collected pretreatment and during treatment, and were isolated and stored as previously described.

The sequence was collected from a man aged 55 to 70 with urothelial cancer. The input for sequencing was PBMCs, taken around atezolizumab (anti-PD-L1) treatment. In this chain, TRBV10-3 is recombined with TRBJ2-5; the D segment could be TRBD2, given 5 matching bases. The DNA sequence reads TGTGCCACCGCCCATGGGAGAGAGACCCAGTACTTC. Its translation is CATAHGRETQYF.